A single sample gave rise to the 18 T cell receptor beta chains below, sequenced in a study of CD8 T cells in ankylosing spondylitis. TCRdb re-analysed the 5' RACE reads in MiXCR, keeping a single row per CDR3 protein. The sample consists of fewer than 200,000 distinct CDR3 sequences, 18% of them appearing once. The source material was blood, either unsorted or a sorted T cell fraction (not recorded which). These receptors all stem from a male donor aged 10-35 years with ankylosing spondylitis or in good health (not recorded which).

This clonotype was found many times. The rearrangement uses TRBV7-9 and TRBJ2-3, with 9 bases aligning to TRBD2. The CDR3 covers 15 residues. The germline V gene has CDR1 SEHNR and CDR2 FQNEAQ (reference sequence). The trim removed 1 base at V and 2 bases at J, leaving 1 base unmatched. CDR3 sequence (DNA): TGTGCCAGCAGCTTAGTGGGACTAGCCACAGATACGCAGTATTTT. Translation: CASSLVGLATDTQYF.

This clonotype showed up many times. This chain uses TRBV3-1 with TRBJ2-1, with TRBD2 matching over 10 bases. This CDR3 region has 15 residues. Looked up from germline, CDR1 is LGHDT and CDR2 is YNNKEL (reference sequence). V was pared by 6 bases and J by 6 bases, with 8 bases of the junction left unmatched. The CDR3 loop reads CASRPRTSGTNEQFF. CDR3 nucleotides: TGTGCCAGCAGGCCGAGGACTAGCGGTACCAATGAGCAGTTCTTC.

This clonotype was observed at least ten times. The V gene is TRBV12-3 or TRBV12-4, the J gene TRBJ1-6, with D uncertain. CDR3 size: 17 residues. V was trimmed by 6 bases and J by 3 bases, leaving 18 bases between them. Written as DNA, the CDR3 is TGTGCCAGCAGCCAATCGCCGGCGGGTAGCTATAATTCACCCCTCCACTTT. Translating gives CASSQSPAGSYNSPLHF.

V is TRBV20-1 and J is TRBJ2-1; perhaps D is TRBD1 or TRBD2 (7 bases each). The CDR3 is made up of 13 amino acids. The germline V gene encodes CDR1 DFQATT and CDR2 SNEGSKA (reference sequence). V was cut by 5 bases and J by 4 bases, with 12 bases left in between. The CDR3 DNA reads as TGCAGTGCTGAAGCGGGACAGTACAATGAGCAGTTCTTC. The encoded protein is CSAEAGQYNEQFF.

The chain joins TRBV29-1 to TRBJ2-1, with TRBD1 matching over 12 bases. This CDR3 spans 15 amino acids. Germline CDR1 is SQVTM and CDR2 is ANQGSEA. With 7 bases clipped from V and 7 bases from J, the junction kept 11 bases outside the gene matches. The CDR3 nucleotides read TGCAGCGCTGCGATGGGACAGGGGGCTAGGAATGAGCAGTTCTTC. Translated: CSAAMGQGARNEQFF.

This clonotype was detected ten times or more. The V and J genes are TRBV15 and TRBJ2-7, with 8 bases that match TRBD1. Germline V gene lookup returns CDR1 LNHNV and CDR2 YYDKDF (reference sequence). Trimming cost V 4 bases and J 5 bases; bases outside gene matches: 10. The CDR3 runs to 15 residues. The CDR3 loop reads CATSTPGQGFHEQYF. Written as DNA, the CDR3 is TGTGCCACCAGCACCCCTGGACAGGGTTTCCACGAGCAGTACTTC.

This clonotype was counted ten times or more. This chain joins TRBV7-8 and TRBJ1-6; D is unclear. CDR1 and CDR2 (germline): SGHVS, FQNEAQ. The CDR3 spans 13 residues. The V gene lost 1 base and the J gene lost 7 bases, with 5 bases spanning the gap. CDR3 sequence reads: CASSLVGNSPLHF. The CDR3 DNA reads TGTGCCAGCAGCTTAGTGGGGAATTCACCCCTCCACTTT.

This clonotype has at least ten counts. The V call is TRBV27, the J call TRBJ2-7; D perhaps matches TRBD2 (6 bases). The CDR3 is made up of 16 amino acids. Germline CDR1 MNHEY, CDR2 SMNVEV (reference sequence). V lost 4 bases to trimming and J lost 5 bases, with 21 bases between them. CDR3 coding DNA: TGTGCCAGCAGTTCGCGATCGGGACTCCGGAGCGACGAGCAGTACTTC. Encoded protein: CASSSRSGLRSDEQYF.

This clonotype was picked up many times. The chain links TRBV4-1 to TRBJ2-7; D may correspond to TRBD1 or TRBD2 (5 bases each). Trimming took off 0 bases at V and 0 bases at J, with 9 bases between the two ends. Germline values: CDR1 MGHRA, CDR2 YSYEKL. The CDR3 has 15 amino acids. This chain's CDR3 is CASSQDRDLSYEQYV. The CDR3 bases are TGCGCCAGCAGCCAAGATCGGGACCTCTCCTACGAGCAGTACGTC.

On this clonotype itself: A junction boundary mismatches the germline segment, possibly from a read error. The rearrangement uses TRBV27 and TRBJ2-1, with TRBD1 as a possible D gene (5 bases). The CDR3 is 12 amino acids. Germline V CDR1 and CDR2: MNHEY, SMNVEV (reference sequence). The CDR3 region is CASSPQGFEQVF. CDR3 bases: TGTGCCAGCAGTCCCCAGGGATTTGAGCAGGTCTTC.

This clonotype was detected many times. The rearrangement joins TRBV5-5 to TRBJ2-7, with D uncertain. The CDR3 spans 16 residues. V lost 0 bases to trimming and J lost 0 bases, with 13 bases between them. Germline CDR1 is SGHKS and CDR2 is YYEKEE (reference sequence). Here the CDR3 DNA reads TGTGCCAGCAGCTTGGAGCCTGGGCGGAGCTCCTACGAGCAGTACTTC. Its protein product is CASSLEPGRSSYEQYF.

This clonotype occurred many times. The chain is built from TRBV5-1 and TRBJ2-1; 8 nucleotides align to TRBD2. Germline V gene data show CDR1 as SGHRS and CDR2 as YFSETQ. CDR3 length: 16 amino acids. V lost 5 bases and J lost 0; bases outside the gene matches: 7. CDR3 DNA sequence: TGCGCCAGCAGGCCTACTAGCGGCAGCTCCTACAATGAGCAGTTCTTC. It is translated as CASRPTSGSSYNEQFF.

This clonotype came up many times. J is TRBJ2-1 and V is TRBV27; 9 nucleotides match TRBD2. Germline-derived CDR1 and CDR2 are MNHEY and SMNVEV (reference sequence). This CDR3 spans 14 amino acids. The J segment lost 15 bases and the V segment lost 4 bases, leaving 13 bases of the junction unmatched. The chain's CDR3 is CASSSELLAGALFF. The CDR3 nucleotides are TGTGCCAGCAGTTCTGAATTGTTAGCGGGAGCGCTGTTCTTC.

This clonotype was seen at least ten times. The chain is built from TRBV21-1 and TRBJ2-7; the D segment call TRBD2 is taken from the table without a DNA check. TRBV21-1 is noted as a pseudogene. This CDR3 region has 15 residues. CDR3 region: CASYMSEGSGGEQYF. The CDR3, as DNA: TGTGCCAGCTATATGTCCGAGGGAAGCGGAGGGGAGCAGTACTTC.

A few counts support this clonotype. The rearrangement joins TRBV29-1 to TRBJ2-7, with D perhaps assigned TRBD1 or TRBD2 (5 bases each). Germline V lookup: CDR1 SQVTM, CDR2 ANQGSEA. CDR3 length: 11 amino acids. Trimming stripped 5 bases from V and 9 bases from J, with 14 bases between. The DNA of the CDR3 is TGCAGCGTTTGGGACGGCTGGGGGCAGTACTTC. This encodes CSVWDGWGQYF.

This clonotype has just a few counts. The chain combines TRBV7-2 with TRBJ2-3; 7 bases are a match to TRBD2. The length of the CDR3 is 15 residues. Germline CDR1 and CDR2: SGHTA and FQGNSA. V lost 5 bases, J lost 0 bases, and 5 bases stayed unmatched. CDR3 nucleotides: TGTGCCAGCAGCCCGGGACTACTTAGCACAGATACGCAGTATTTT. Its translation is CASSPGLLSTDTQYF.

This chain uses TRBV10-3 with TRBJ2-7, with 7 bases identical to TRBD1. J was trimmed by 0 bases and V by 4 bases; bases with no gene match: 0. The germline CDR1 and CDR2 sequences are ENHRY and SYGVKD. There are 13 residues in the CDR3. This chain's CDR3 is CAISGDSSYEQYF. The CDR3 DNA sequence: TGTGCCATCAGTGGGGACAGCTCCTACGAGCAGTACTTC.

Many counts were recorded for this clonotype. V and J are TRBV14 and TRBJ2-1; D is unresolved. Looked up from germline, CDR1 is SGHDN and CDR2 is FVKESK. The CDR3 totals 16 residues. V dropped 4 bases and J dropped 0 bases, with 13 bases sitting between them. This CDR3 reads CASSPRIRSSYNEQFF. CDR3 nucleotide sequence: TGTGCCAGCAGCCCCAGAATTAGGAGCTCCTACAATGAGCAGTTCTTC.